This section outlines one TCR beta chain sequence together with its context. In the authors' methods: Cell counts per sample came from amplifying reference gene primers. Some clones are missing from TCRdb's copy, which holds only in-frame ones; the method was immunoSEQ multiplex PCR. V, J and clone size were drawn from that table, and D and trimming were deduced from the DNA. The data hold approximately 150,000 clones, with about four fifths observed a single time. The data were taken from a study of blood T cell repertoires in COVID-19. Turning to the study itself: Both acute and convalescent COVID-19 samples were obtained from the United States, Italy and Spain. Sources were T cells, B-cell-depleted T cells, or PBMCs; the material itself was cDNA or gDNA.

In Seattle, patients joined the study during active infection and were tracked longitudinally. The specimen sequenced was peripheral blood. The clonotype comes from a woman older than 75 with COVID-19, enrolled during active disease.

The CDR3 spells CASSQGQNYEQYF. CDR3 nucleotide sequence: TGCGCCAGCAGCCAAGGCCAGAACTACGAGCAGTACTTC. The rearrangement uses TRBV4-1 and TRBJ2-7; D uncertain. The CDR3 sequence is 13 residues long. Trimming cost V 1 base and J 3 bases, with 7 bases left between them. Germline CDR1 reads MGHRA; CDR2 reads YSYEKL.